The T cell receptor beta chain described here comes from a study of blood T cell repertoires in COVID-19. Study summary: T cells, B-cell-depleted T cells, or PBMCs supplied cDNA or gDNA.

In the original analysis: Reference gene primer amplification yielded estimated nucleated cell counts. Measured with immunoSEQ multiplex PCR; TCRdb has only the in-frame clones, and not every one. V and J calls and clone size are as listed in that table; D and trimming were resolved from the DNA. The sample holds 240,000 or so clones, around three quarters seen once. Germline CDR1 SGHDT, CDR2 YYEEEE. This CDR3 contains 17 residues. With 1 base removed from V and 0 bases from J, the gap between germline ends came to 11 bases. The source of this sequence is a woman of 80 years or more with acute or convalescent COVID-19. The V and J genes are TRBV5-6 and TRBJ1-6; D call uncertain. Sequenced input: peripheral blood. CDR3 DNA sequence: TGTGCCAGCAGCTTGTTGTCGGGTAGCTCCTATAATTCACCCCTCCACTTT. It yields the protein CASSLLSGSSYNSPLHF.